This T cell receptor beta chain was found in a study of blood T cell repertoires in COVID-19. The CDR3 covers 16 residues. J lost 4 bases, V lost 9 bases, and 11 bases had no gene match. CDR1 is LNHDA and CDR2 is SQIVND in the germline V gene (reference sequence). The method was immunoSEQ multiplex PCR; TCRdb's version includes in-frame clones alone and lacks a portion of them. This table holds about 130,000 clones, approximately 86% found once. Sequencing was done on a sample of peripheral blood. The genes are TRBV19 and TRBJ1-6; 8 nucleotides align to TRBD1. This TCR came from a woman in her forties or fifties who had recovered from COVID-19. The CDR3 DNA follows: TGTGCCAGAAAACAGGGGGTTTCGGCATATAATTCACCCCTCCACTTT. Translation: CARKQGVSAYNSPLHF.